The 27 T cell receptor beta chains listed next were all sequenced from one sample in a study of spatial heterogeneity in lung cancer (dated by TCRdb to the late 2010s). In the paper's terms, the time point label means: sample taken at primary tumor resection. Whole RNA extracted from tumor and nontumor lung tissue, or from cryopreserved PBMC samples, was used for TCR sequencing without cell sorting. Receptor amplification or capture employed 5' RACE. The sequencing machine was a NextSeq 500. TCRdb reworked the public reads: Q25 trimming with fastp, MiXCR clone assembly, productive beta chains retained. Each entry merges the rows of one CDR3 protein and shows their most common DNA and genes. The sample table lists tens of thousands of distinct CDR3 sequences, roughly 15% of them with a count of one. The ten largest account for over 5.5% of the sample. Here the sequenced sample was PBMCs, taken at surgery. These receptors were taken from a male donor with early-stage non-small cell lung cancer.

This clonotype was detected only a few times. The V gene is TRBV6-1, the J gene TRBJ1-1, with D perhaps matching TRBD1 (5 bases). CDR1 is MNHNS, CDR2 SASEGT, per germline. The germline V and J ends were trimmed by 8 bases and 5 bases, with 15 bases remaining between them. The CDR3 is 13 amino acids. Here the CDR3 reads CASGDLPGTEAFF. CDR3 in DNA: TGTGCCAGCGGGGACCTCCCGGGAACTGAAGCTTTCTTT.

There are many counts of this clonotype. This chain joins TRBV7-6 and TRBJ2-1; 13 positions match TRBD2. Trimming at V came to 5 bases and at J to 4 bases, leaving 5 bases not matched to a gene. CDR3 length equals 16 residues. In germline, CDR1 is SGHVS, CDR2 FNYEAQ. This chain's CDR3 is CASSPRTSGSYNEQFF. CDR3 bases: TGTGCCAGCAGCCCGAGGACTAGCGGGAGTTACAATGAGCAGTTCTTC.

The chain links TRBV10-3 to TRBJ2-1; the D is unclear. The CDR3 sequence is 16 residues long. V was clipped by 3 bases and J by 2 bases, with 14 bases between them. Looked up from germline, CDR1 is ENHRY and CDR2 is SYGVKD. In DNA form, the CDR3 reads TGTGCCATCAGTGACCCGGGTGGGGAACCCTACAATGAGCAGTTCTTC. Its translation is CAISDPGGEPYNEQFF.

This clonotype was picked up many times. The V call is TRBV5-4, the J call TRBJ2-2; 9 nucleotides agree with TRBD2. The germline CDR1 and CDR2 sequences are SGHNT and YYREEE (reference sequence). V gave up 1 base and J gave up 4 bases; unmatched junction bases: 2. This CDR3 has 15 residues. This chain's CDR3 is CASSLWREGTGELFF. For the CDR3, the DNA is TGTGCCAGCAGCTTGTGGCGGGAGGGCACCGGGGAGCTGTTTTTT.

This clonotype has only a few counts. The chain links TRBV5-1 to TRBJ2-7; 9 nucleotides match TRBD1. The CDR3 extends over 15 amino acids. Per the germline V gene, CDR1 is SGHRS and CDR2 is YFSETQ. V lost 4 bases, J lost 3 bases, and 8 bases stayed unmatched. As DNA, the CDR3 is TGCGCCAGCAGCCCCCGGGACAGGGTCGGCTACGAGCAGTACTTC. It encodes CASSPRDRVGYEQYF.

CDR3 residues: CASSLSASEETQYF. CDR3 DNA: TGCGCCAGCAGCTTATCGGCGTCGGAAGAGACCCAGTACTTC. This chain uses TRBV5-1 with TRBJ2-5; unclear D gene. This CDR3 region has 14 residues. Germline loops: CDR1 SGHRS, CDR2 YFSETQ. V was pared by 2 bases and J by 3 bases, with 11 bases between.

This clonotype was seen only a few times. The chain links TRBV20-1 to TRBJ1-2; D is unresolved. V was shortened by 3 bases and J by 2 bases, with 7 bases between the two germline ends. CDR1 DFQATT and CDR2 SNEGSKA come from the germline V gene (reference sequence). The CDR3 consists of 12 residues. The DNA of the CDR3 is TGCAGTGCTAGTTTGAGGAACTATGGCTACACCTTC. This gives the protein CSASLRNYGYTF.

This chain's CDR3 is CSAPSGLGEQFF. CDR3 bases: TGCAGTGCTCCTTCCGGCTTAGGTGAGCAGTTCTTC. The rearrangement uses TRBV20-1 and TRBJ2-1; the D is unclear. The CDR3 runs to 12 residues. Germline-derived CDR1 and CDR2 are DFQATT and SNEGSKA (reference sequence). The V gene lost 5 bases and the J gene lost 9 bases, with 14 bases spanning the gap.

This clonotype was observed a few times. V gene TRBV11-2 combines with J gene TRBJ2-1; 7 bases are shared with TRBD1. CDR3 length: 16 residues. In germline, CDR1 is SGHAT, CDR2 FQNNGV. Trimming at V came to 1 base and at J to 4 bases, leaving 7 bases not matched to a gene. CDR3 protein: CASSLGQGGLYNEQFF. The CDR3 DNA sequence: TGTGCCAGCAGCTTAGGTCAAGGGGGCCTATACAATGAGCAGTTCTTC. The variable domain in full, completed from reference TRBV11-2 and TRBJ2-1, reads EAGVAQSPRYKIIEKRQSVAFWCNPISGHATLYWYQQILGQGPKLLIQFQNNGVVDDSQLPKDRFSAERLKGVDSTLKIQPAKLEDSAVYLCASSLGQGGLYNEQFFGPGTRLTVL.

In this sample, this clonotype turned up many times. The chain uses TRBV12-3 or TRBV12-4 and TRBJ2-7, with TRBD1 matching 8 bases. This CDR3 is built from 12 residues. V lost 6 bases, J lost 3 bases, and 1 base stayed unmatched. CDR3 region: CASRGQGYEQYF. As DNA, the CDR3 is TGTGCCAGCAGAGGACAGGGCTACGAGCAGTACTTC.

There are many counts of this clonotype. The gene calls are TRBV12-3 or TRBV12-4 and TRBJ2-7; D is undetermined. V shed 6 bases and J shed 1 base, with 4 bases lying between them. The CDR3 runs to 11 residues. The CDR3, as DNA: TGTGCCAGCAGGGGGTCCTACGAGCAGTACTTC. Translation: CASRGSYEQYF.

Of note for this clonotype: No conserved phenylalanine or tryptophan ends this CDR3, so it is likely a read error. V usage is TRBV6-4 and J usage is TRBJ2-3; D not resolved. Germline CDR1 reads MRHNA; CDR2 reads SNTAGT. The CDR3 is made up of 14 amino acids. V lost 2 bases, J lost 4 bases, and 10 bases lay in between. The CDR3 sequence is CASSDGRDPDTQYL. CDR3 in DNA: TGTGCCAGCAGTGACGGTAGGGATCCAGATACGCAGTATCTT.

This clonotype occurred many times. The CDR3 nucleotides read TGTGCCAGCAGCCTTACTATACTCAACCGGGACACCGGGGAGCTGTTTTTT. This gives the protein CASSLTILNRDTGELFF. The chain uses TRBV9 and TRBJ2-2; D gene unclear. The CDR3 has 17 residues. Germline CDR1 SGDLS, CDR2 YYNGEE. V dropped 4 bases and J dropped 3 bases, with 19 bases sitting between them. Full variable domain (rest looked up from reference TRBV9 and TRBJ2-2): DSGVTQTPKHLITATGQRVTLRCSPRSGDLSVYWYQQSLDQGLQFLIQYYNGEERAKGNILERFSAQQFPDLHSELNLSSLELGDSALYFCASSLTILNRDTGELFFGEGSRLTVL.

This clonotype was seen at least ten times. The chain has TRBV18 and TRBJ2-7; the match to TRBD1 covers 9 bases. Trimming cost V 6 bases and J 4 bases; bases outside gene matches: 10. CDR3 length: 15 residues. The germline V gene has CDR1 KGHSH and CDR2 LQKENI. DNA of the CDR3: TGTGCCAGCTCTCCATTACAGGGGGCGAAATACGAGCAGTACTTC. Translating it yields CASSPLQGAKYEQYF. Drawing the rest from reference TRBV18 and TRBJ2-7, the complete variable domain is NAGVMQNPRHLVRRRGQEARLRCSPMKGHSHVYWYRQLPEEGLKFMVYLQKENIIDESGMPKERFSAEFPKEGPSILRIQQVVRGDSAAYFCASSPLQGAKYEQYFGPGTRLTVT.

This clonotype was observed at least ten times. The rearrangement joins TRBV2 to TRBJ1-1; D not resolved. Germline CDR1 is SNHLY and CDR2 is FYNNEI. Trimming took off 2 bases at V and 3 bases at J, with 10 bases between the two ends. The CDR3 spans 14 residues. The CDR3 reads CASSELVSDTEAFF. CDR3 in DNA: TGTGCCAGCAGTGAATTGGTATCAGACACTGAAGCTTTCTTT.

This clonotype has at least ten counts. The CDR3 bases are TGTGCCAGCAGTTTCGGGGGCAACACTGAAGCTTTCTTT. Its protein product is CASSFGGNTEAFF. The chain combines TRBV6-2 or TRBV6-3 with TRBJ1-1, with TRBD1 as a possible D gene (6 bases). The CDR3 totals 13 residues. CDR1 is MNHEY, CDR2 SVGEGT, per germline. Trimming left V 4 bases short and J 2 bases short, with 8 bases between.

This clonotype was recorded a few times. The rearrangement uses TRBV2 and TRBJ2-1; D call uncertain. This CDR3 region has 12 residues. Per germline, CDR1 SNHLY and CDR2 FYNNEI. V was shortened by 4 bases and J by 6 bases, with 7 bases between the two germline ends. The CDR3 DNA sequence: TGTGCCAGCAGTGTCTTGGGCAATGAGCAGTTCTTC. Amino acid sequence: CASSVLGNEQFF.

In this sample, this clonotype turned up many times. The chain carries TRBV20-1 and TRBJ1-1; D gene uncertain. The CDR3 contains 12 residues. Trimming took off 1 base at V and 1 base at J, with 4 bases between the two ends. The V gene's germline CDR1 is DFQATT and CDR2 SNEGSKA (reference sequence). For the CDR3, the DNA is TGCAGTGCTAGAGTAGAGAACACTGAAGCTTTCTTT. It encodes CSARVENTEAFF.

This chain links TRBV7-7 with TRBJ2-3; 14 positions match TRBD2. This CDR3 has 17 amino acids. Trimming took 6 bases from V and 1 from J; bases not matched to a gene: 6. Germline CDR1 is SSHAT and CDR2 is FNYEAQ (reference sequence). The CDR3 DNA follows: TGTGCCAGCAGTATAGGGACTAGCGGGAGTGGCACAGATACGCAGTATTTT. It is translated as CASSIGTSGSGTDTQYF.

The V and J genes are TRBV7-2 and TRBJ2-7, with TRBD1 matching 10 bases. The junction had 1 base not matched to a gene; V was cut back by 6 bases and J by 2 bases. CDR3 length: 13 amino acids. Germline V CDR1 and CDR2: SGHTA, FQGNSA. The CDR3 here is CASRGTGAYEQYF. For the CDR3, the DNA is TGTGCCAGCAGGGGGACAGGGGCCTACGAGCAGTACTTC. Drawing the rest from reference TRBV7-2 and TRBJ2-7, the complete variable domain is GAGVSQSPSNKVTEKGKDVELRCDPISGHTALYWYRQSLGQGLEFLIYFQGNSAPDKSGLPSDRFSAERTGGSVSTLTIQRTQQEDSAVYLCASRGTGAYEQYFGPGTRLTVT.

The chain has TRBV5-6 and TRBJ2-1; 8 positions match TRBD2. CDR3 length equals 15 residues. The trim removed 6 bases at V and 7 bases at J, leaving 12 bases unmatched. Germline CDR1 is SGHDT and CDR2 is YYEEEE. The CDR3 spells CASTDGLAFRNEQFF. CDR3 DNA sequence: TGTGCCAGCACGGATGGACTAGCCTTTAGGAATGAGCAGTTCTTC.

This clonotype was detected many times. V gene TRBV5-1 combines with J gene TRBJ2-2; D is uncertain. The germline CDR1 and CDR2 sequences are SGHRS and YFSETQ. Trimming stripped 4 bases from V and 3 bases from J, with 16 bases between. The length of the CDR3 is 16 residues. CDR3 residues: CASSPDPVRDTGELFF. CDR3 sequence (DNA): TGCGCCAGCAGCCCGGACCCCGTCCGGGACACCGGGGAGCTGTTTTTT.

This clonotype was seen many times. The V gene is TRBV7-9, the J gene TRBJ1-1; 7 bases fit TRBD1. V lost 5 bases and J lost 5; bases outside the gene matches: 8. CDR1 is SEHNR and CDR2 is FQNEAQ in the germline V gene (reference sequence). The CDR3 covers 14 residues. The CDR3 coding sequence is TGTGCCAGCAGCCCACCACAGGGGAGGACTGAAGCTTTCTTT. Translating it yields CASSPPQGRTEAFF.

This clonotype was observed at least ten times. The chain couples TRBV5-4 to TRBJ2-1, with D perhaps assigned TRBD1 or TRBD2 (5 bases each). This CDR3 is 16 amino acids long. Germline CDR1 and CDR2: SGHNT and YYREEE (reference sequence). The V and J ends lost 6 bases and 7 bases respectively, with 23 bases between them. The CDR3 DNA is TGTGCCAGCAAAAATACGGATGCAGGGACGAGGAATGAGCAGTTCTTC. This sequence encodes CASKNTDAGTRNEQFF.

This clonotype was observed a few times. The chain employs TRBV7-9 and TRBJ2-7, with D perhaps TRBD1 or TRBD2 (5 bases each). This CDR3 is 16 amino acids long. The V gene lost 2 bases and the J gene lost 4 bases, with 18 bases spanning the gap. Germline lookup yields CDR1 SEHNR and CDR2 FQNEAQ (reference sequence). The CDR3 reads CASSLMGRALSYEQYF. The CDR3 bases are TGTGCCAGCAGCTTAATGGGACGGGCGTTATCATACGAGCAGTACTTC.

The V gene is TRBV29-1, the J gene TRBJ2-1, with TRBD2 matching 10 bases. CDR3 length equals 16 residues. The V and J ends lost 5 bases and 2 bases, in that order; junction bases with no gene match: 9. Germline lookup yields CDR1 SQVTM and CDR2 ANQGSEA. This CDR3 reads CSVRASGSRAYNEQFF. DNA for the CDR3: TGCAGCGTTAGGGCTAGCGGGAGTAGGGCCTACAATGAGCAGTTCTTC.

This clonotype was seen repeatedly, ten times or more. V and J are TRBV3-1 and TRBJ2-6; D is unresolved. Germline V CDR1 and CDR2: LGHDT, YNNKEL (reference sequence). Trimming pared 6 bases from V and 0 bases from J, leaving 9 bases between. The CDR3 is made up of 15 amino acids. The CDR3 here is CASSRVVSGANVLTF. CDR3 bases: TGTGCCAGCAGTCGGGTGGTCTCTGGGGCCAACGTCCTGACTTTC.